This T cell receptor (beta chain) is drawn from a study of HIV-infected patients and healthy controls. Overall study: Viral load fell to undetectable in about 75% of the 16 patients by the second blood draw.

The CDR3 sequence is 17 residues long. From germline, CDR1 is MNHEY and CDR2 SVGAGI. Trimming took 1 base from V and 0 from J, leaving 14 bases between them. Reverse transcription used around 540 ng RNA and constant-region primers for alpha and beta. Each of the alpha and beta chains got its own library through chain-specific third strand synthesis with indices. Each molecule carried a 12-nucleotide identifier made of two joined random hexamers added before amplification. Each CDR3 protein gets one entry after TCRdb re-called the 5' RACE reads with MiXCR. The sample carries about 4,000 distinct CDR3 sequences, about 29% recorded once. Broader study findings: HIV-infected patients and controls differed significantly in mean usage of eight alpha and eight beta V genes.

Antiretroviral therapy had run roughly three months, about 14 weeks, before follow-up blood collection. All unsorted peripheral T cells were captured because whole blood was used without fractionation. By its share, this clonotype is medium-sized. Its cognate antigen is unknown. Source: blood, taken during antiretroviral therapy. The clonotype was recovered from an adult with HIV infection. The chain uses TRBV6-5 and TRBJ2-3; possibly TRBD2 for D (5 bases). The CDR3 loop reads CASSYYPPTGSTDTQYF. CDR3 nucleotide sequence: TGTGCCAGCAGTTACTACCCCCCCACGGGGAGCACAGATACGCAGTATTTT.